Sequencing of this TCR beta chain was carried out in a study of CD8 T cells in ankylosing spondylitis. After removal of 2 bases from V and 5 bases from J, the junction contained 5 bases not matched to a gene. The CDR3 runs to 14 residues. The germline V gene encodes CDR1 LGHNA and CDR2 YNFKEQ. Study-level points and caveats: It appeared that ankylosing spondylitis blood was characterized by a TCR beta motif of several highly homologous variants.

From the 5' RACE reads, TCRdb called clonotypes with MiXCR, one entry per CDR3 protein. The sample holds more than 650,000 distinct CDR3 sequences, 12% seen once. This clonotype was seen a handful of times. Its cognate antigen is unknown. This sequence was found in a male donor with ankylosing spondylitis. The J gene is TRBJ1-1, the V gene TRBV4-2; 7 positions agree with TRBD1. Sample: blood, either unsorted or a sorted T cell fraction (not recorded which). The CDR3 nucleotides read TGTGCCAGCAGCCAAACAGGGGCGTTAACTGAAGCTTTCTTT. Its protein is CASSQTGALTEAFF.